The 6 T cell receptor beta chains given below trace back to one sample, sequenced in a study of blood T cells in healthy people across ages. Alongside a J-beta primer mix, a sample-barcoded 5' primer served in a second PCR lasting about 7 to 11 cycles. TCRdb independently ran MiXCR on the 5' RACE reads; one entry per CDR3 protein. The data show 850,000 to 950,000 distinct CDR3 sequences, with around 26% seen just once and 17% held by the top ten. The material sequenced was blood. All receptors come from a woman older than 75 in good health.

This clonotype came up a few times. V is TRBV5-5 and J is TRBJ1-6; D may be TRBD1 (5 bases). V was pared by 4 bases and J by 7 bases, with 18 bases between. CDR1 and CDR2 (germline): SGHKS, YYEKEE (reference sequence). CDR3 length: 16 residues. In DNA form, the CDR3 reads TGTGCCAGCAGCCCCAATAGGAGTTGGGGGAATTCACCCCTCCACTTT. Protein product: CASSPNRSWGNSPLHF.

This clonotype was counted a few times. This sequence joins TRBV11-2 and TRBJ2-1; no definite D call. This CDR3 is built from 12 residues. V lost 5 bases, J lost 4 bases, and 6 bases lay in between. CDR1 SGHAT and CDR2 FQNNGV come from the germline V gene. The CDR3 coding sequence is TGTGCCAGCAGCCACAAGTACAATGAGCAGTTCTTC. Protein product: CASSHKYNEQFF.

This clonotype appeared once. CDR3 residues: CASSLLLAGGHEQYF. In DNA form, the CDR3 reads TGTGCCAGCAGCTTACTACTAGCGGGAGGGCACGAGCAGTACTTC. This rearrangement joins TRBV7-2 to TRBJ2-7; 13 bases agree with TRBD2. This CDR3 is built from 15 residues. Germline V lookup: CDR1 SGHTA, CDR2 FQGNSA. V lost 2 bases and J lost 5; bases outside the gene matches: 3.

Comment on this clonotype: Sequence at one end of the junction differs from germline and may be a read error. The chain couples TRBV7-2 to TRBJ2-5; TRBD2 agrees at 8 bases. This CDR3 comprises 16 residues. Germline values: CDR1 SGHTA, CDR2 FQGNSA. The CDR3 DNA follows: TGTGCTAGCAGCTTAGTCGCCGGGACTAGTCTTCAGATCCAGTACTTC. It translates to CASSLVAGTSLQIQYF.

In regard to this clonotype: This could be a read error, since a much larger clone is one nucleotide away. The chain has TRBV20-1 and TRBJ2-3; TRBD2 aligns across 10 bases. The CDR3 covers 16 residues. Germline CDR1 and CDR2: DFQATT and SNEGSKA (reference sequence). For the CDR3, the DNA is TGCAGTGCTAGACTTAGCGGGGGGACTAGCACAGGTACGCAGTATTTT. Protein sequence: CSARLSGGTSTGTQYF.

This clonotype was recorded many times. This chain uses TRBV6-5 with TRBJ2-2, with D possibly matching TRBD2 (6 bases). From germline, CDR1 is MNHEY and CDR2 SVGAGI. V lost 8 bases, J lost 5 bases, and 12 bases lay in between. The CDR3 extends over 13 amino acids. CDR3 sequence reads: CASRPTRTGELFF. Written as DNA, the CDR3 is TGTGCCAGCCGGCCGACTAGGACCGGGGAGCTGTTTTTT.